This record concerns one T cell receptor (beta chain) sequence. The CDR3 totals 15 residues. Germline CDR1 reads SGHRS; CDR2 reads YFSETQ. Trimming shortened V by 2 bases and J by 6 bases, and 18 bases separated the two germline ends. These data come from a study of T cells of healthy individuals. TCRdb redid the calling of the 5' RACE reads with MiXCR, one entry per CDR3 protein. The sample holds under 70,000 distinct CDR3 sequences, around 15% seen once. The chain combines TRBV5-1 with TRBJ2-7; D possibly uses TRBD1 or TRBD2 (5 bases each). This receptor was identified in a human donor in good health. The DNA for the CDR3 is TGCGCCAGCAGCTTCGGCGGTCAGGGAGTGAGCGAGCAGTACTTC. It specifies CASSFGGQGVSEQYF. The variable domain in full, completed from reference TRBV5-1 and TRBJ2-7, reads KAGVTQTPRYLIKTRGQQVTLSCSPISGHRSVSWYQQTPGQGLQFLFEYFSETQRNKGNFPGRFSGRQFSNSRSEMNVSTLELGDSALYLCASSFGGQGVSEQYFGPGTRLTVT.